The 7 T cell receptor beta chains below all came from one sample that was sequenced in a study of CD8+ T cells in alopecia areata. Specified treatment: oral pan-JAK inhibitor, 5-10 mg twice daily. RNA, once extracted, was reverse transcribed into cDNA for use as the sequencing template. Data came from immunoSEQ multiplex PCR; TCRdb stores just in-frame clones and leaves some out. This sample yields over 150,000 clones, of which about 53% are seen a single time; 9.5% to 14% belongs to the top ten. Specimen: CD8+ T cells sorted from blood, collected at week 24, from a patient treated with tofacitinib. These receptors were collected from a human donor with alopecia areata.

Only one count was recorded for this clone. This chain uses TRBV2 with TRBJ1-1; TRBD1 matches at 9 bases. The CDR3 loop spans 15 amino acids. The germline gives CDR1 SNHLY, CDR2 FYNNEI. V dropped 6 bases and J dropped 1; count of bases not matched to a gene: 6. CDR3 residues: CASSPRQGGNTEAFF. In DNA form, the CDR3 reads TGTGCCAGCAGCCCCAGACAGGGGGGGAACACTGAAGCTTTCTTT.

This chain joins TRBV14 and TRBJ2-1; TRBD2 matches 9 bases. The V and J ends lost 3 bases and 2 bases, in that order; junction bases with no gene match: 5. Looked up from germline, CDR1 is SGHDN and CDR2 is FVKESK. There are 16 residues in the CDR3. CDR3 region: CASSHGAGGPYNEQFF. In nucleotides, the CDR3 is TGTGCCAGCAGCCACGGAGCGGGGGGACCCTACAATGAGCAGTTCTTC.

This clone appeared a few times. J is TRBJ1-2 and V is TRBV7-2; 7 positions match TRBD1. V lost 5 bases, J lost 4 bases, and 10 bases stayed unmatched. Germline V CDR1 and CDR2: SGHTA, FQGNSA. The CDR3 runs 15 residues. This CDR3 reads CASSPGQAYPYGYTF. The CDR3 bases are TGTGCCAGCAGCCCCGGACAGGCTTATCCCTATGGCTACACCTTC.

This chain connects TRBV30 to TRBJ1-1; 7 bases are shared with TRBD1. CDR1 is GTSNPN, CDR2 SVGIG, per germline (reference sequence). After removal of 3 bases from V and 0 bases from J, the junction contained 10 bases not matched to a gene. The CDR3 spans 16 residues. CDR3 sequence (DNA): TGTGCCTGGAGGAAACCTGGGACAGTTCTGAACACTGAAGCTTTCTTT. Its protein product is CAWRKPGTVLNTEAFF.

CDR3 DNA: TGTGCCTGGAGTGCGATTGACAGGGAACATGAAAAACTGTTTTTT. Protein product: CAWSAIDREHEKLFF. The chain recombines TRBV30 with TRBJ1-4, with 7 positions matching TRBD1. The CDR3 runs to 15 residues. Looked up from germline, CDR1 is GTSNPN and CDR2 is SVGIG (reference sequence). The V and J ends lost 1 base and 6 bases, in that order; junction bases with no gene match: 8.

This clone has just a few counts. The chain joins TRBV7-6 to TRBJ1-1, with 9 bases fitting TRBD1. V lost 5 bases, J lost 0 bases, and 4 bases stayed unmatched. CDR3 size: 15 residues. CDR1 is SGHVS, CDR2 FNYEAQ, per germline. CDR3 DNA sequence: TGTGCCAGCAGCCCAAGGACAGGGGTGAACACTGAAGCTTTCTTT. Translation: CASSPRTGVNTEAFF.

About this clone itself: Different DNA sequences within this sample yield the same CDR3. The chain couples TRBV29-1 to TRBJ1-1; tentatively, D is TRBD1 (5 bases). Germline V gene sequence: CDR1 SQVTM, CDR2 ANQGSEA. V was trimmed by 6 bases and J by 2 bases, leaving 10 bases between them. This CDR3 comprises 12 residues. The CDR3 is CSVVGENTEAFF. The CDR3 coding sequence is TGCAGCGTGGTAGGGGAAAACACTGAAGCTTTCTTT.